Below are 9 T cell receptor beta chains sequenced from a single sample in a study of blood T cell repertoires in COVID-19. Measured with immunoSEQ multiplex PCR; TCRdb has only the in-frame clones, and not every one. Of 200,000 to 300,000 clones listed, 83% are singletons. The sequencing input was peripheral blood. The receptors were gathered from a human donor in a cohort sampled during active COVID-19.

In this sample, this clone turned up many times. Other DNA sequences from this sample encode an identical CDR3 as well. The chain recombines TRBV5-1 with TRBJ1-6, with a tentative D call TRBD1 (6 bases). The CDR3 totals 14 residues. The germline gives CDR1 SGHRS, CDR2 YFSETQ. V was shortened by 0 bases and J by 9 bases, with 10 bases between the two germline ends. The CDR3 DNA reads as TGCGCCAGCAGCTTGGCCGGCAGGGGTTCACCCCTCCACTTT. Translated, it gives CASSLAGRGSPLHF.

V gene TRBV2 combines with J gene TRBJ1-1; D call uncertain. This CDR3 comprises 13 residues. Trimming cost V 6 bases and J 1 base, with 9 bases left between them. Germline V gene sequence: CDR1 SNHLY, CDR2 FYNNEI. CDR3 sequence: CASRRLRNTEAFF. Written as DNA, the CDR3 is TGTGCCAGCAGGAGGCTGAGGAACACTGAAGCTTTCTTT.

The V call is TRBV27, the J call TRBJ2-7; D is perhaps TRBD1 (6 bases). The germline CDR1 and CDR2 sequences are MNHEY and SMNVEV (reference sequence). The germline V and J ends were trimmed by 8 bases and 3 bases, with 11 bases remaining between them. CDR3 size: 12 residues. This chain's CDR3 is CASGTPFYEQYF. CDR3 nucleotide sequence: TGTGCCAGCGGGACACCCTTCTACGAGCAGTACTTC.

The chain links TRBV3-1 (or the pseudogene TRBV3-2) to TRBJ2-2; tentative D call: TRBD1 (5 bases). This CDR3 is built from 15 residues. Trimming shortened V by 4 bases and J by 0 bases, and 9 bases separated the two germline ends. CDR1 is LGHDT and CDR2 is YNNKEL in the germline V gene (reference sequence). CDR3 in amino acids: CASSRQLTNTGELFF. The CDR3 DNA follows: TGTGCCAGCAGCCGACAGCTTACGAACACCGGGGAGCTGTTTTTT.

The rearrangement joins TRBV3-1 (or the pseudogene TRBV3-2) to TRBJ1-3, with D possibly being TRBD1 (6 bases). The germline V and J ends were trimmed by 4 bases and 1 base, with 14 bases remaining between them. CDR1 and CDR2 from the germline V gene are LGHDT and YNNKEL (reference sequence). The CDR3 length is 16 residues. Written as DNA, the CDR3 is TGTGCCAGCAGCCTCGTAACAGGGTGGTCTGGAAACACCATATATTTT. It encodes CASSLVTGWSGNTIYF.

This clone was detected only a few times. V gene TRBV5-1 combines with J gene TRBJ1-1; 7 bases line up with TRBD1. Unmatched junction bases numbered 4, after V lost 0 bases and J lost 5 bases. The CDR3 has 14 residues. Germline assignment: CDR1 SGHRS and CDR2 YFSETQ. The CDR3 is CASSLEGARTEAFF. The DNA of the CDR3 is TGCGCCAGCAGCTTGGAGGGGGCTAGAACTGAAGCTTTCTTT.

V and J are TRBV4-2 and TRBJ1-1; TRBD1 matches at 9 bases. CDR1 is LGHNA and CDR2 is YNFKEQ in the germline V gene. V gave up 4 bases and J gave up 4 bases; unmatched junction bases: 4. The CDR3 runs to 14 residues. The CDR3 region has the DNA TGTGCCAGCAGCCGGGACAGGGCGGGCACTGAAGCTTTCTTT. It translates to CASSRDRAGTEAFF.

V gene TRBV11-2 combines with J gene TRBJ1-4, with D hard to call. Germline assignment: CDR1 SGHAT and CDR2 FQNNGV. Trimming shortened V by 2 bases and J by 0 bases, and 13 bases separated the two germline ends. This CDR3 is built from 17 residues. The CDR3 protein is CASSLSWVSATNEKLFF. CDR3 sequence (DNA): TGTGCCAGCAGCTTAAGTTGGGTCAGCGCAACTAATGAAAAACTGTTTTTT. The complete variable domain, with remaining parts taken from reference TRBV11-2 and TRBJ1-4, reads EAGVAQSPRYKIIEKRQSVAFWCNPISGHATLYWYQQILGQGPKLLIQFQNNGVVDDSQLPKDRFSAERLKGVDSTLKIQPAKLEDSAVYLCASSLSWVSATNEKLFFGSGTQLSVL.

This clone came up once. CDR3 nucleotide sequence: TGTGCCTGGAGCGGTACGGCGGGGAAAGCTTTCTTT. Amino acid sequence: CAWSGTAGKAFF. The chain links TRBV30 to TRBJ1-1; D remains ambiguous. The germline V and J ends were trimmed by 3 bases and 9 bases, with 14 bases remaining between them. This CDR3 has 12 amino acids. CDR1 is GTSNPN, CDR2 SVGIG, per germline (reference sequence).